The rows below give T cell receptor beta chains drawn from one sample of a study of a mutant IDH1 vaccine in newly diagnosed glioma. The antigens these receptors bind are not known. Sequencing used immunoSEQ multiplex PCR; TCRdb keeps in-frame clones, though not all of them. Of roughly 70,000 clones in the sample, around 84% were seen once. Here the sequenced sample was PBMCs, taken from a glioma patient whose treatment included an IDH1 peptide vaccine. These TCRs come from a woman between 45 and 65 years old with glioma. The CDR3 runs from the conserved cysteine through the conserved F or W. Fields, in order: CDR3 DNA, CDR3 protein, clone size, V gene, J gene, D gene. A D gene is named only where the DNA matches it firmly. Clone size is stated in some rows and not others, as once, few, many or a class when expanded.

cdr3_nt: TGCGCCAGCAGCTTAGGACACAATCAGCCCCAGCATTTT
cdr3_aa: CASSLGHNQPQHF
clone_size: .
v_call: TRBV5-1
j_call: TRBJ1-5
d_call: .

cdr3_nt: TGTGCCAGCTCAGAAGTAGAGGGGGCGCAGAATGGCTACACCTTC
cdr3_aa: CASSEVEGAQNGYTF
clone_size: .
v_call: TRBV18
j_call: TRBJ1-2
d_call: TRBD1

cdr3_nt: TGTGCCAGCAGCCCTACCATGTGGGAGACCCAGTACTTC
cdr3_aa: CASSPTMWETQYF
clone_size: .
v_call: TRBV7-2
j_call: TRBJ2-5
d_call: .

cdr3_nt: TGTGCCAGCAGCTTCCCTCCGCAGGACTATGGCTACACCTTC
cdr3_aa: CASSFPPQDYGYTF
clone_size: .
v_call: TRBV5-6
j_call: TRBJ1-2
d_call: .

cdr3_nt: TGTGCCAGCAGTTATGACAGGGGAGAAGCTTTCTTT
cdr3_aa: CASSYDRGEAFF
clone_size: few
v_call: TRBV6-5
j_call: TRBJ1-1
d_call: TRBD1

cdr3_nt: TGTGCCAGTAGTCCACTCGGACTAGCGGGGGGCGAGCAGTTCTTC
cdr3_aa: CASSPLGLAGGEQFF
clone_size: .
v_call: TRBV19
j_call: TRBJ2-1
d_call: TRBD2

cdr3_nt: TGTGCCAGCAGCGCCACGGGGGGGAAAGAGACCCAGTACTTC
cdr3_aa: CASSATGGKETQYF
clone_size: .
v_call: TRBV9
j_call: TRBJ2-5
d_call: TRBD2

cdr3_nt: TGTGCCAGCAGCTTGCTGGCCCCTCGAGGACCGAACACTGAAGCTTTCTTT
cdr3_aa: CASSLLAPRGPNTEAFF
clone_size: few
v_call: TRBV5-6
j_call: TRBJ1-1
d_call: .

cdr3_nt: TGTGCCAGCAGTAAGGAGCAGGAGAGCAATCAGCCCCAGCATTTT
cdr3_aa: CASSKEQESNQPQHF
clone_size: .
v_call: TRBV6-6
j_call: TRBJ1-5
d_call: .

cdr3_nt: TGTGCCACCAGCAGAGATGATCAGCCCCAGCATTTT
cdr3_aa: CATSRDDQPQHF
clone_size: .
v_call: TRBV15
j_call: TRBJ1-5
d_call: .